This T cell receptor (beta chain) was obtained from a study of T cell clones after liver transplantation. Alloreactive TCRbeta sequences came from sequencing proliferating CFSE-low cells in the MLR. Assay used: immunoSEQ multiplex PCR; TCRdb lists only in-frame clones, some missing. The data contain approximately 5,000 clones, about 41% of them singletons. This clone was seen a few times. Its cognate antigen is unknown. Trimming shortened V by 2 bases and J by 5 bases, and 7 bases separated the two germline ends. Looked up from germline, CDR1 is SGHTA and CDR2 is FQGTGA. This CDR3 spans 13 amino acids.

The sequenced material came from CD4+ T cells from cultured PBMCs. The receptor was isolated from a human patient who received a liver transplant. Some of these T cells may belong to the graft donor. The chain employs TRBV7-3 and TRBJ2-1, with no clear D. CDR3 sequence reads: CASSLSSNNEQFF. The CDR3 DNA reads TGTGCCAGCAGCTTATCTTCTAACAATGAGCAGTTCTTC.